This is a list of T cell receptor beta chains from one sample in a study of cytomegalovirus exposure and HLA in healthy donors. Some clones are missing from TCRdb's copy, which holds only in-frame ones; the method was immunoSEQ multiplex PCR. The sample lists around 140,000 clones; approximately 8.9% were seen once. Sequenced material: PBMCs. These receptors were taken from a woman aged 40 to 50 in good health and CMV-seropositive. The CDR3 runs from the conserved cysteine through the conserved F or W. D genes are given only for firm matches. Not every row has a clone size; where given, it reads once, few, many or a size class.

d_gene	abundance	v_gene	j_gene	CDR3aa	CDR3nt
TRBD2	few	TRBV5-5	TRBJ2-2	CASSFYTSGANTGELFF	TGTGCCAGCAGCTTTTATACTAGCGGAGCGAACACCGGGGAGCTGTTTTTT
TRBD2	few	TRBV2	TRBJ2-5	CASGTSEETQYF	TGTGCCAGCGGGACTAGCGAAGAGACCCAGTACTTC
TRBD1	.	TRBV9	TRBJ1-2	CASSPGQGAVTRYGYTF	TGTGCCAGCAGCCCCGGACAGGGGGCGGTGACCCGCTATGGCTACACCTTC
.	.	TRBV4-3	TRBJ2-1	CASSQYSFNEQFF	TGCGCCAGCAGCCAGTACTCATTCAATGAGCAGTTCTTC
TRBD1	few	TRBV10-3	TRBJ1-4	CAIRGTGEGEKLFF	TGTGCCATCAGGGGGACAGGGGAAGGTGAAAAACTGTTTTTT
.	.	TRBV7-8	TRBJ2-7	CASSLVTGFGSYEQYF	TGTGCCAGCAGCTTAGTCACAGGGTTTGGGTCCTACGAGCAGTACTTC
.	.	TRBV13	TRBJ2-2	CANSSRLGEDTGELFF	TGTGCCAACAGCTCTCGACTGGGGGAGGACACCGGGGAGCTGTTTTTT
.	few	TRBV7-2	TRBJ2-3	CASSPLDTQYF	TGTGCCAGCAGCCCCCTTGATACGCAGTATTTT
TRBD1	.	TRBV7-9	TRBJ2-7	CASSPRTGFNEQYF	TGTGCCAGCAGCCCTCGGACAGGGTTCAACGAGCAGTACTTC
TRBD2	.	TRBV4-2	TRBJ2-1	CASSQEPRREDNEQFF	TGTGCCAGCAGCCAAGAACCGCGGCGGGAGGACAATGAGCAGTTCTTC
.	few	TRBV5-6	TRBJ2-2	CASSPTRLRTGELFF	TGTGCCAGCAGCCCGACTAGGTTGAGGACCGGGGAGCTGTTTTTT
TRBD2	few	TRBV5-1	TRBJ2-1	CASSREGTDEQFF	TGCGCCAGCAGTAGGGAGGGTACCGATGAGCAGTTCTTC
TRBD1	.	TRBV11-2	TRBJ2-7	CASSLEPGQSYEQYF	TGTGCCAGCAGCTTAGAACCGGGACAGTCCTACGAGCAGTACTTC
.	few	TRBV6-5	TRBJ1-1	CASSYSIRGGTEAFF	TGTGCCAGCAGTTACTCGATCCGCGGGGGCACTGAAGCTTTCTTT
.	few	TRBV7-9	TRBJ2-1	CASSPLGLSSYNEQFF	TGTGCCAGCAGCCCCCTGGGGCTAAGCTCCTACAATGAGCAGTTCTTC
.	.	TRBV1	TRBJ1-1	CTSSHLPGHSNTEAFF	TGCACCAGCAGCCATCTCCCCGGACACTCGAACACTGAAGCTTTCTTT
TRBD1	.	TRBV5-5	TRBJ1-5	CASSPGQGARGQPQHF	TGTGCCAGCAGCCCCGGACAGGGGGCGCGAGGCCAGCCCCAGCATTTT
.	.	TRBV28	TRBJ1-1	CASRPSTGVNTEAFF	TGTGCCAGCAGGCCCTCGACGGGGGTTAACACTGAAGCTTTCTTT
.	many	TRBV4-2	TRBJ1-6	CASSQDPPSSYNSPLHF	TGTGCCAGCAGCCAAGACCCCCCGAGCTCCTATAATTCACCCCTCCACTTT
.	few	TRBV13	TRBJ2-2	CASSLERTGELFF	TGTGCCAGCAGCTTAGAGAGGACCGGGGAGCTGTTTTTT
.	.	TRBV29-1	TRBJ2-7	CSVVKLQGQRDEQYF	TGCAGCGTGGTAAAGCTACAGGGCCAGAGAGACGAGCAGTACTTC
.	.	TRBV7-2	TRBJ2-5	CASSSSGFLETQYF	TGTGCCAGCAGCTCCTCAGGGTTTCTAGAGACCCAGTACTTC
.	few	TRBV5-1	TRBJ1-1	CASSLAPFGDTEAFF	TGCGCCAGCAGCTTGGCCCCATTCGGGGACACTGAAGCTTTCTTT
TRBD2	.	TRBV4-2	TRBJ2-7	CASSRSTGGSSYEQYF	TGTGCCAGCAGCCGGTCTACGGGGGGAAGCTCCTACGAGCAGTACTTC
.	.	TRBV7-9	TRBJ2-3	CASSSNRVQTDTQYF	TGTGCCAGCAGTTCTAACAGGGTACAAACAGATACGCAGTATTTT
TRBD2	.	TRBV7-2	TRBJ2-7	CASSFTGLAGGPEQYF	TGTGCCAGCAGCTTCACTGGACTAGCGGGGGGGCCCGAGCAGTACTTC
.	.	TRBV2	TRBJ1-1	CASKRELNTEAFF	TGTGCCAGCAAGAGGGAGCTGAACACTGAAGCTTTCTTT
.	.	TRBV6-5	TRBJ1-5	CASIPLQGGSLPQHF	TGTGCCAGCATCCCCCTGCAAGGCGGGTCTCTGCCCCAGCATTTT
.	few	TRBV2	TRBJ2-1	CASSASTGEQFF	TGTGCCAGCTCAGCCTCTACAGGTGAGCAGTTCTTC
.	few	TRBV11-2	TRBJ2-7	CASSLDGGPAVYEQYF	TGTGCCAGCAGCTTAGACGGGGGGCCAGCCGTCTACGAGCAGTACTTC
.	.	TRBV6-5	TRBJ1-1	CASSTTRLNTEAFF	TGTGCCAGCAGTACTACTCGCCTGAACACTGAAGCTTTCTTT
TRBD1	.	TRBV29-1	TRBJ2-7	CSVASGQGTNYEQYF	TGCAGCGTTGCTTCAGGACAGGGGACCAACTACGAGCAGTACTTC
TRBD1	.	TRBV4-2	TRBJ1-2	CASSQGQGGYGYTF	TGTGCCAGCAGCCAGGGGCAGGGGGGCTATGGCTACACCTTC
.	few	TRBV5-6	TRBJ1-2	CASSLAGSPVYGYTF	TGTGCCAGCAGCTTGGCCGGGTCCCCAGTCTATGGCTACACCTTC
TRBD1	few	TRBV6-1	TRBJ1-5	CASTPGGLDNQPQHF	TGTGCCAGCACCCCAGGGGGGCTGGATAATCAGCCCCAGCATTTT
TRBD1	.	TRBV9	TRBJ2-5	CASSEGQGALLETQYF	TGTGCCAGCAGCGAGGGACAGGGGGCGCTTCTAGAGACCCAGTACTTC
.	few	TRBV19	TRBJ2-5	CASSIGAISETQYF	TGTGCCAGTAGTATTGGAGCGATCTCAGAGACCCAGTACTTC
.	.	TRBV7-8	TRBJ2-7	CASSFAEGEQYF	TGTGCCAGCAGCTTTGCGGAGGGCGAGCAGTACTTC
.	.	TRBV4-2	TRBJ1-1	CASSPQGFTEAFF	TGTGCCAGCAGCCCACAGGGTTTCACTGAAGCTTTCTTT
TRBD1	.	TRBV7-9	TRBJ2-5	CASSLAGTDQETQYF	TGTGCCAGCAGCTTAGCCGGGACAGACCAAGAGACCCAGTACTTC
TRBD2	few	TRBV7-2	TRBJ2-3	CASSRTSGASTDTQYF	TGTGCCAGCAGCCGGACTAGCGGGGCTAGCACAGATACGCAGTATTTT
.	.	TRBV7-9	TRBJ1-5	CASSFYANQPQHF	TGTGCCAGCAGCTTCTATGCCAATCAGCCCCAGCATTTT
.	.	TRBV2	TRBJ2-7	CASRPEAALYEQYF	TGTGCCAGCAGACCCGAGGCAGCCCTCTACGAGCAGTACTTC
.	few	TRBV5-1	TRBJ1-3	CASSLEQGSPGNTIYF	TGCGCCAGCAGCTTGGAGCAGGGCAGTCCTGGAAACACCATATATTTT
TRBD1	.	TRBV18	TRBJ1-3	CASSPGGQGPGNTIYF	TGTGCCAGCTCACCAGGTGGACAGGGACCTGGAAACACCATATATTTT
.	.	TRBV15	TRBJ2-7	CATSRDLDIYEQYF	TGTGCCACCAGCAGAGATCTGGACATCTACGAGCAGTACTTC
TRBD1	few	TRBV7-6	TRBJ1-3	CASSSPGGISGNTIYF	TGTGCCAGCAGCTCCCCAGGGGGAATCTCTGGAAACACCATATATTTT
TRBD1	few	TRBV7-7	TRBJ2-7	CASSEGTGRSYEQYF	TGTGCCAGCAGCGAAGGGACAGGGCGGTCCTACGAGCAGTACTTC
.	.	TRBV7-2	TRBJ2-5	CASSLEGSVTETQYF	TGTGCCAGCAGCTTAGAGGGTAGCGTCACAGAGACCCAGTACTTC
.	few	TRBV5-4	TRBJ2-2	CASSLEVASAYTGELFF	TGTGCCAGCAGCTTGGAGGTAGCTAGCGCTTACACCGGGGAGCTGTTTTTT
.	.	TRBV2	TRBJ1-5	CASNKGEVGPQHF	TGTGCCAGCAATAAAGGGGAGGTCGGGCCCCAGCATTTT
.	few	TRBV19	TRBJ2-7	CASSTRRAVEQYF	TGTGCCAGTAGTACTCGCAGGGCCGTCGAGCAGTACTTC
.	.	TRBV5-1	TRBJ1-4	CASSLVAGLNEKLFF	TGCGCCAGCAGCTTGGTCGCCGGTCTTAATGAAAAACTGTTTTTT
.	many	TRBV9	TRBJ2-7	CASSVEDSYEQYF	TGTGCCAGCAGCGTAGAGGACAGCTACGAGCAGTACTTC
TRBD2	.	TRBV5-1	TRBJ2-5	CASSLAGGLQETQYF	TGCGCCAGCAGCTTAGCGGGGGGCCTCCAAGAGACCCAGTACTTC
.	.	TRBV14	TRBJ1-5	CASGKRAWTENQPQHF	TGTGCCAGCGGGAAGAGGGCTTGGACAGAAAATCAGCCCCAGCATTTT
.	.	TRBV5-6	TRBJ2-7	CASSRYGSSYEQYF	TGTGCCAGCAGCCGGTACGGGAGCTCCTACGAGCAGTACTTC
.	.	TRBV2	TRBJ2-3	CASRLAETQYF	TGTGCCAGCCGGTTAGCGGAAACGCAGTATTTT